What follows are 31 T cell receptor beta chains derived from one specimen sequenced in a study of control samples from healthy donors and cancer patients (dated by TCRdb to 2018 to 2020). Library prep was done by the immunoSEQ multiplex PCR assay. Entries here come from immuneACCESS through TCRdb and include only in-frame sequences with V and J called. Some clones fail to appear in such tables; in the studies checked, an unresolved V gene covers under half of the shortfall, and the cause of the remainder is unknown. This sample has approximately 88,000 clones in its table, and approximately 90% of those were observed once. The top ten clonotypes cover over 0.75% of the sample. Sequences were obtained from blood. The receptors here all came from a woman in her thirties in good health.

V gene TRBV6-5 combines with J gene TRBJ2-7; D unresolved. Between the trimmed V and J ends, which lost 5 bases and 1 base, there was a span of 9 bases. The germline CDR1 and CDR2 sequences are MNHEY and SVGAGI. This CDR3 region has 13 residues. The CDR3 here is CASSPTWSYEQYF. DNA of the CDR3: TGTGCCAGCAGTCCAACTTGGTCCTACGAGCAGTACTTC.

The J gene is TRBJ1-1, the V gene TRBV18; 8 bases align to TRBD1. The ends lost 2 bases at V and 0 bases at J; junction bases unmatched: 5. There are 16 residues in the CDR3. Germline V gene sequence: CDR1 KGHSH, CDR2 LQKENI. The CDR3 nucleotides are TGTGCCAGCTCACCAGGCAGGGGGCTTATGAACACTGAAGCTTTCTTT. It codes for CASSPGRGLMNTEAFF.

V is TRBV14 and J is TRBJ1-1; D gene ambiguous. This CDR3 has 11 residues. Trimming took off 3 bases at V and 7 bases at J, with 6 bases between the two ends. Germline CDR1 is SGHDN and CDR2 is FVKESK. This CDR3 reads CASSQGIEAFF. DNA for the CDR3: TGTGCCAGCAGCCAGGGGATTGAAGCTTTCTTT.

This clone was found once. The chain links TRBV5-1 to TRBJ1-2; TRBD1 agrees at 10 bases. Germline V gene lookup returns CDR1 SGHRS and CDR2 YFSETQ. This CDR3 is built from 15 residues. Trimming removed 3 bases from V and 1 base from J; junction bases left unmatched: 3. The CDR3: CASSSGTGVNYGYTF. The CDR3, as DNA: TGCGCCAGCAGCTCCGGGACAGGGGTTAACTATGGCTACACCTTC. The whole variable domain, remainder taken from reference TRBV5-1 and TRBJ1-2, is KAGVTQTPRYLIKTRGQQVTLSCSPISGHRSVSWYQQTPGQGLQFLFEYFSETQRNKGNFPGRFSGRQFSNSRSEMNVSTLELGDSALYLCASSSGTGVNYGYTFGSGTRLTVV.

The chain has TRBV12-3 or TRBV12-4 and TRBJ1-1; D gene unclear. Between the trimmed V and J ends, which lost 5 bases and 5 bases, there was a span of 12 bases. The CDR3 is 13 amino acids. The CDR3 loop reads CASSLGTLTEAFF. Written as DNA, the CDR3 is TGTGCCAGCAGTCTAGGAACCTTGACTGAAGCTTTCTTT.

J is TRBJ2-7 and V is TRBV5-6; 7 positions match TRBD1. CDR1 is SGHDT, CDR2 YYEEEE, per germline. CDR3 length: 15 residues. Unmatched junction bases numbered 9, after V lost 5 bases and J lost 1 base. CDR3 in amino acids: CASRRNTGVSYEQYF. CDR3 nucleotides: TGTGCCAGCAGGCGAAATACAGGGGTATCCTACGAGCAGTACTTC. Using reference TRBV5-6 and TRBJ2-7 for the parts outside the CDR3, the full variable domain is DAGVTQSPTHLIKTRGQQVTLRCSPKSGHDTVSWYQQALGQGPQFIFQYYEEEERQRGNFPDRFSGHQFPNYSSELNVNALLLGDSALYLCASRRNTGVSYEQYFGPGTRLTVT.

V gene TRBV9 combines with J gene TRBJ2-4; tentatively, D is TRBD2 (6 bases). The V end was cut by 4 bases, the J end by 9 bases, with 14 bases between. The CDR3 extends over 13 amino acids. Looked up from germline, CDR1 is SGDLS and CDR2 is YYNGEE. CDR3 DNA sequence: TGTGCCAGCAGCACCCGGGACTCCGGCATTCAGTACTTC. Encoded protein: CASSTRDSGIQYF.

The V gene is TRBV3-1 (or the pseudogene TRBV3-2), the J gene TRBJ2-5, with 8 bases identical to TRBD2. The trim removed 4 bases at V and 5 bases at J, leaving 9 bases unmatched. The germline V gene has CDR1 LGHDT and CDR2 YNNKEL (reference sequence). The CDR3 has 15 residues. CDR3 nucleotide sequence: TGTGCCAGCAGCCGGGGCGGGGGGAGTTTGGAGACCCAGTACTTC. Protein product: CASSRGGGSLETQYF.

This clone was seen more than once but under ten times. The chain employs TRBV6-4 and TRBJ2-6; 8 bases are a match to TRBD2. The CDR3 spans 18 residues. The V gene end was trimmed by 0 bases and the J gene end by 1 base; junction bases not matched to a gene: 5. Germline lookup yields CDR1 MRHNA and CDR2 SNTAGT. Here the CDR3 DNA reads TGTGCCAGCAGTGACTCGGCTAGCGGGCCGTCTGGGGCCAACGTCCTGACTTTC. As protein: CASSDSASGPSGANVLTF.

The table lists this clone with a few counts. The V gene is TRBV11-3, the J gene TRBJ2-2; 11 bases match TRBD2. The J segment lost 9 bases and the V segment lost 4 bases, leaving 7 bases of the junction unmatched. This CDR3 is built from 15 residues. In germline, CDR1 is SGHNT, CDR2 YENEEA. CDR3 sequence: CASSSLAGGPRELFF. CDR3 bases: TGTGCCAGCAGCTCCTTAGCGGGAGGGCCCAGGGAGCTGTTTTTT.

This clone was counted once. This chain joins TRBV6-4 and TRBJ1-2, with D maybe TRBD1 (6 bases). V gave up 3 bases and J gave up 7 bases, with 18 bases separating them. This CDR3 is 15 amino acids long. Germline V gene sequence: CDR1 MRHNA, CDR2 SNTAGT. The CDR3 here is CASSETGQPGFGYTF. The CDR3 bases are TGTGCCAGCAGTGAGACCGGACAGCCAGGTTTTGGCTACACCTTC.

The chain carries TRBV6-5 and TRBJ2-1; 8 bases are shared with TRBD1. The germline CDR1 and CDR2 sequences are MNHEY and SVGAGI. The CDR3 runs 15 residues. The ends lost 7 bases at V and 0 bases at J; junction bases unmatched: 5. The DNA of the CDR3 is TGTGCCAGCAAAACCACAGGGGGCTCCTACAATGAGCAGTTCTTC. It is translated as CASKTTGGSYNEQFF.

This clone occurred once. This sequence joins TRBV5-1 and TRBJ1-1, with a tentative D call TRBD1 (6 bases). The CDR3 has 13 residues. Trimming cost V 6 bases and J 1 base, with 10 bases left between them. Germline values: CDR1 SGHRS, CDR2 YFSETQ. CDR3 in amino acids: CASTQGGNTEAFF. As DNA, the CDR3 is TGCGCCAGCACACAGGGTGGGAACACTGAAGCTTTCTTT.

The DNA for the CDR3 is TGTGCAAGTCGCTCCTTAAACTATGGCTACACCTTC. Translating gives CASRSLNYGYTF. The V call is TRBV12-2, the J call TRBJ1-2. TRBV12-2 is a recognized pseudogene. There are 12 residues in the CDR3.

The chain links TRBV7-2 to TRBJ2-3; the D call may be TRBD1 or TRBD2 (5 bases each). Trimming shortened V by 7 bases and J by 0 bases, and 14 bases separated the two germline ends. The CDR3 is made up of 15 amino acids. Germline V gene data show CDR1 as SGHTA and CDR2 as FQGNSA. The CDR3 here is CASTGAATSTDTQYF. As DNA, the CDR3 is TGTGCCAGCACCGGGGCGGCTACTAGCACAGATACGCAGTATTTT.

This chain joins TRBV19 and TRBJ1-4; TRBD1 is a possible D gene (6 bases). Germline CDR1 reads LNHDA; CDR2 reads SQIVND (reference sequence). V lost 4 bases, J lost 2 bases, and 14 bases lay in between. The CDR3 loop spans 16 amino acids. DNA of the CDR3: TGTGCCAGTAGTACGAAAACAGGGTGGACTAATGAAAAACTGTTTTTT. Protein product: CASSTKTGWTNEKLFF.

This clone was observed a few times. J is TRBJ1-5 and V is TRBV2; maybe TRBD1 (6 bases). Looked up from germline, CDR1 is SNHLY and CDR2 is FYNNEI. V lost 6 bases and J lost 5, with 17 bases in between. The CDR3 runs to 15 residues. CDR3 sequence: CASRRDQGYYQPQHF. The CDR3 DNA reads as TGTGCCAGCAGACGGGACCAGGGGTATTATCAGCCCCAGCATTTT.

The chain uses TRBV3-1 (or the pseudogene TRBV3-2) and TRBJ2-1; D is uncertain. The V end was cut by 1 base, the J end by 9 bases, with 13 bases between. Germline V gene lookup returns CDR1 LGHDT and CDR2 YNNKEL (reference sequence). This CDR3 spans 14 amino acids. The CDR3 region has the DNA TGTGCCAGCAGCCAAGTTGGATCCTGGGGTGAGCAGTTCTTC. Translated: CASSQVGSWGEQFF.

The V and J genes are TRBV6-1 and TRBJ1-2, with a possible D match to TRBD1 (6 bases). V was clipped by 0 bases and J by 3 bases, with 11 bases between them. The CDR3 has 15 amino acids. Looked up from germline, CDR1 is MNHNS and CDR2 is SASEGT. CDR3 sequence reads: CASSEALRTDYGYTF. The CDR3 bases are TGTGCCAGCAGTGAAGCGCTCCGGACAGACTATGGCTACACCTTC.

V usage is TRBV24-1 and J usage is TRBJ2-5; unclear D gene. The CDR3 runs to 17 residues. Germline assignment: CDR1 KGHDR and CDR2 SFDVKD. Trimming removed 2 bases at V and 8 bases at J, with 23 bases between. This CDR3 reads CATSDSKDSAREGTQYF. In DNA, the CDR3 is TGTGCCACCAGTGATTCAAAAGATAGTGCAAGGGAAGGAACCCAGTACTTC.

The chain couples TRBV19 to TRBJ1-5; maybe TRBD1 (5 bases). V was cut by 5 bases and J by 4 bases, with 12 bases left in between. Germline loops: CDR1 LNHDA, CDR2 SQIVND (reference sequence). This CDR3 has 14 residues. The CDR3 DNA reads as TGTGCCAGTAGTTATCAGGGTGGGAATCAGCCCCAGCATTTT. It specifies CASSYQGGNQPQHF.

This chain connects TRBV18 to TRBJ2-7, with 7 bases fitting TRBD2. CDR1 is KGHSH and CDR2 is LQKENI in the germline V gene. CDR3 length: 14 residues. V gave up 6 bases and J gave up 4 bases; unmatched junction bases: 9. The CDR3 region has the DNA TGTGCCAGCTCGCCTAGCGGCCGTACGTACGAGCAGTACTTC. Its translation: CASSPSGRTYEQYF.

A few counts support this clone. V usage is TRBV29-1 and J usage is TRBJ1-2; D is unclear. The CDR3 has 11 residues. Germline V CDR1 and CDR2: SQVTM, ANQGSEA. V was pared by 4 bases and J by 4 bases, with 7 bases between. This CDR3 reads CSVVGLYGYTF. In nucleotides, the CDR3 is TGCAGCGTTGTGGGCCTCTATGGCTACACCTTC.

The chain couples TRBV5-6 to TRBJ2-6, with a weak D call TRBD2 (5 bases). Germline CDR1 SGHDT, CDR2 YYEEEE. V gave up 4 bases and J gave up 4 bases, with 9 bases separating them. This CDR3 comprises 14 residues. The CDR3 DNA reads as TGTGCCAGCAGCCTGCCGGGAGGGGCCAACGTCCTGACTTTC. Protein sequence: CASSLPGGANVLTF.

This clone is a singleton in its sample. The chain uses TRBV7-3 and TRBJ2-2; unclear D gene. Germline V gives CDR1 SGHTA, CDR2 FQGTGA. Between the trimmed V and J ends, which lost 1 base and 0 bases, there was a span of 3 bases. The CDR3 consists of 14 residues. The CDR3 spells CASSLITNTGELFF. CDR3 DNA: TGTGCCAGCAGCTTAATAACGAACACCGGGGAGCTGTTTTTT.

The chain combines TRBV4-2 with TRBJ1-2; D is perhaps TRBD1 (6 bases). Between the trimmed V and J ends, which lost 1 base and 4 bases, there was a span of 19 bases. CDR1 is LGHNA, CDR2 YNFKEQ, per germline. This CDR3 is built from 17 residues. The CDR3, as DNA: TGTGCCAGCAGCCAAGTGGGAGGACAGCGTAACTCCTATGGCTACACCTTC. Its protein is CASSQVGGQRNSYGYTF.

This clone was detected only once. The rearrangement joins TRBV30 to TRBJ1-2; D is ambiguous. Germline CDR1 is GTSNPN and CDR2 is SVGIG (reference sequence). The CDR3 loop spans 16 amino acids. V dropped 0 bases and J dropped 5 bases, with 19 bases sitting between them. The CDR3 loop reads CAWSVITRQLSYGYTF. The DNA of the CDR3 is TGTGCCTGGAGTGTAATAACCCGCCAGTTGAGTTATGGCTACACCTTC.

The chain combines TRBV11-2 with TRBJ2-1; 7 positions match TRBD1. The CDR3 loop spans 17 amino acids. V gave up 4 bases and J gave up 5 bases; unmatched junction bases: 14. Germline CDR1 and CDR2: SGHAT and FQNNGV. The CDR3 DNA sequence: TGTGCCAGCAGCTCTAGAGGGGGCAGGGGCCGCCACAATGAGCAGTTCTTC. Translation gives CASSSRGGRGRHNEQFF.

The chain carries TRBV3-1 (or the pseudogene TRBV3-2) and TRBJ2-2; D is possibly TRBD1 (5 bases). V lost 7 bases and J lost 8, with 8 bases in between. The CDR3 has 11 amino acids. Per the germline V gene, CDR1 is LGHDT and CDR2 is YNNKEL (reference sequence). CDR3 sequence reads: CASKGAGELFF. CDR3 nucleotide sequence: TGTGCCAGCAAAGGGGCAGGGGAGCTGTTTTTT.

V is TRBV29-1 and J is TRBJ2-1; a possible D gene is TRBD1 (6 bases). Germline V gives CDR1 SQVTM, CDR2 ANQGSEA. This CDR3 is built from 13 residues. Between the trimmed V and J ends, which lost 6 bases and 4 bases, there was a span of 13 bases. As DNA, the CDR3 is TGCAGCGTGACTGGCCAGGGGTACAATGAGCAGTTCTTC. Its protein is CSVTGQGYNEQFF.

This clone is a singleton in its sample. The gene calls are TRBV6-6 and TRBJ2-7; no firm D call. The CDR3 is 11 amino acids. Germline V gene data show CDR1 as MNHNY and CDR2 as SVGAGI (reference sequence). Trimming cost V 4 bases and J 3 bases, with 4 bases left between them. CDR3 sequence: CASSSNYEQYF. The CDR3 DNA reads TGTGCCAGCAGTTCGAACTACGAGCAGTACTTC.